Sequencing of this T cell receptor (beta chain) was carried out in a study of long-term antiretroviral therapy in people with HIV. Study findings and constraints: Clonal expansions arising prior to ART prevailed in the repertoire at every time point. Comparison with controls showed narrower CDR3 length ranges in HIV repertoires.

Each donor had at least one pre-ART and at least two post-ART PBMC samples. The libraries were made with immunoSEQ v3.0 at survey level. Per-sample TRB depth target: about 35,000-55,000 T-cell genomes. Clones were read by immunoSEQ multiplex PCR, and TCRdb kept only the in-frame ones, dropping some. The sample yields some 24,000 clones, roughly 80% seen once. Concerning this clone: Antigen specificity is unknown.

Germline trimming cut 6 bases from V and 0 bases from J; bases unmatched to any gene: 13. CDR3 length: 17 residues. From germline, CDR1 is MDHEN and CDR2 SYDVKM. The genes are TRBV28 and TRBJ1-1, with 7 bases that match TRBD1. The source material was unsorted PBMCs, sampled 0.7 years before starting antiretroviral therapy. The origin of this receptor is a young man with HIV. CDR3 sequence: CASSPYRGNWVNTEAFF. CDR3 in DNA: TGTGCCAGCAGCCCCTACAGGGGAAATTGGGTGAACACTGAAGCTTTCTTT.